The present TCR beta chain was sequenced within a study of blood T cell repertoires in COVID-19. Study context: There were acute and convalescent COVID-19 samples, and they came from the United States, Italy and Spain. T cells, B-cell-depleted T cells, or PBMCs supplied cDNA or gDNA.

Source study methods: From reference gene primer amplification, estimates of nucleated cell counts were derived. Libraries were prepared by immunoSEQ multiplex PCR; TCRdb keeps only in-frame clonotypes and omits some of them. Clonal size and the V and J genes are those of that table, whereas D and trimming came from the DNA. Of approximately 120,000 clones listed, about 80% are singletons. Looked up from germline, CDR1 is MNHEY and CDR2 is SMNVEV (reference sequence). The CDR3 runs 12 residues. V lost 8 bases to trimming and J lost 4 bases, with 11 bases between them. V and J are TRBV27 and TRBJ1-1; unclear D gene. This TCR was sampled from a man aged 35-49 years with active or convalescent COVID-19. What was sequenced was peripheral blood. The CDR3 here is CASGEVRTEAFF. CDR3 DNA: TGTGCCAGCGGTGAGGTTCGCACTGAAGCTTTCTTT.